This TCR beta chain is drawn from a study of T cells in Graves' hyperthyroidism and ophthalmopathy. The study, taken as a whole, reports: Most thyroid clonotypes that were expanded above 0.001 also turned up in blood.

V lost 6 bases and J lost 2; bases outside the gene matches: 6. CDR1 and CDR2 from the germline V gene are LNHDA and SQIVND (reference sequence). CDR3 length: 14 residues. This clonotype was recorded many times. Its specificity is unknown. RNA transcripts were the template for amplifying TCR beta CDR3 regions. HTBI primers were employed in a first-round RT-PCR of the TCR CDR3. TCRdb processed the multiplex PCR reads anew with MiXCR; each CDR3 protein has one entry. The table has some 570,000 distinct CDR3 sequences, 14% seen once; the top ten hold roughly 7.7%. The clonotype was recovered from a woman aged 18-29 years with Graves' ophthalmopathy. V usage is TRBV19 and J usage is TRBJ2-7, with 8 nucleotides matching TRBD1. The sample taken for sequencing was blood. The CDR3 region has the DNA TGTGCCAGTAGGGGGACAGGAGGGGCCTACGAGCAGTACTTC. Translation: CASRGTGGAYEQYF.